The next 16 T cell receptor beta chains were all read from a single sample in a study of radiation and T cells in renal cell carcinoma. This sample's time point: blood 4 weeks post-SBRT, at nephrectomy. Treatment meaning: 15 Gy SBRT to primary tumor, nephrectomy 4 weeks later. Data came from immunoSEQ multiplex PCR; TCRdb stores just in-frame clones and leaves some out. Found here are under 35,000 clones, about 85% of them singletons; the top ten hold roughly a third. Here the sequenced sample was blood, taken from a patient whose treatment included radiotherapy and nephrectomy. These receptors were taken from a man aged 55 to 70 with renal cell carcinoma.

The chain recombines TRBV5-5 with TRBJ2-4, with TRBD1 matching 8 bases. Germline values: CDR1 SGHKS, CDR2 YYEKEE (reference sequence). The CDR3 extends over 15 amino acids. V lost 3 bases and J lost 11; bases outside the gene matches: 13. The chain's CDR3 is CASSYHQLDRDLQYF. CDR3 bases: TGTGCCAGCAGCTACCACCAACTGGACAGGGACCTTCAGTACTTC.

The chain couples TRBV6-1 to TRBJ2-1; 12 bases line up with TRBD2. CDR3 size: 15 residues. Germline CDR1 reads MNHNS; CDR2 reads SASEGT. Trimming at V came to 8 bases and at J to 6 bases, leaving 8 bases not matched to a gene. The CDR3 loop is CASRRGLAGLNEQFF. The CDR3 region has the DNA TGTGCCAGCCGGCGGGGACTAGCGGGCCTCAATGAGCAGTTCTTC.

The chain is built from TRBV28 and TRBJ1-4; 9 nucleotides agree with TRBD1. This CDR3 comprises 14 residues. Germline trimming cut 7 bases from V and 7 bases from J; bases unmatched to any gene: 7. From germline, CDR1 is MDHEN and CDR2 SYDVKM. In DNA form, the CDR3 reads TGTGCCAGCACCCTGGGACAGGGAGCTGAAAAACTGTTTTTT. Its translation: CASTLGQGAEKLFF.

CDR3 protein: CASNPGLAGSGELFF. The CDR3 region has the DNA TGTGCCAGCAATCCGGGACTAGCGGGATCCGGGGAGCTGTTTTTT. J is TRBJ2-2 and V is TRBV6-1, with TRBD2 matching over 13 bases. The junction had 5 bases not matched to a gene; V was cut back by 7 bases and J by 6 bases. The germline CDR1 and CDR2 sequences are MNHNS and SASEGT. There are 15 residues in the CDR3.

A few counts support this clone. The chain has TRBV19 and TRBJ2-1; the D gene is possibly TRBD1 (5 bases). This CDR3 has 13 amino acids. The V and J ends lost 3 bases and 13 bases respectively, with 16 bases between them. Germline V gene lookup returns CDR1 LNHDA and CDR2 SQIVND (reference sequence). Here the CDR3 DNA reads TGTGCCAGTAGTATGGCTCAGGGTGTAACTCAGTTCTTC. It encodes CASSMAQGVTQFF.

The chain carries TRBV4-1 and TRBJ1-3, with 8 bases matching TRBD1. V lost 0 bases to trimming and J lost 4 bases; unmatched junction nucleotides: 5. Germline V gene sequence: CDR1 MGHRA, CDR2 YSYEKL. This CDR3 spans 16 amino acids. This chain's CDR3 is CASSQDQGASGNTIYF. The CDR3 DNA follows: TGCGCCAGCAGCCAAGATCAGGGGGCGTCCGGAAACACCATATATTTT.

A single count supports this clone. The chain is built from TRBV9 and TRBJ2-3; 9 positions agree with TRBD2. After removal of 0 bases from V and 5 bases from J, the junction contained 7 bases not matched to a gene. This CDR3 is 16 amino acids long. The V gene's germline CDR1 is SGDLS and CDR2 YYNGEE. The CDR3 DNA reads TGTGCCAGCAGCGTAGAGACTGGGCGGGGGGGAGATACGCAGTATTTT. Amino acids: CASSVETGRGGDTQYF. The full variable domain, completed using reference TRBV9 and TRBJ2-3, is DSGVTQTPKHLITATGQRVTLRCSPRSGDLSVYWYQQSLDQGLQFLIQYYNGEERAKGNILERFSAQQFPDLHSELNLSSLELGDSALYFCASSVETGRGGDTQYFGPGTRLTVL.

This clone has only a few counts. This rearrangement joins TRBV11-2 to TRBJ2-2; no firm D call. V dropped 0 bases and J dropped 3 bases, with 8 bases sitting between them. This CDR3 is 15 amino acids long. Germline CDR1 and CDR2: SGHAT and FQNNGV. The DNA for the CDR3 is TGTGCCAGCAGCTTAGAACTCTCTTACACCGGGGAGCTGTTTTTT. It codes for CASSLELSYTGELFF.

V is TRBV27 and J is TRBJ1-2; D remains ambiguous. CDR1 is MNHEY, CDR2 SMNVEV, per germline (reference sequence). The length of the CDR3 is 15 residues. Trimming stripped 6 bases from V and 4 bases from J, with 18 bases between. The chain's CDR3 is CASRPRAFDIYGYTF. The CDR3 DNA reads TGTGCCAGCAGGCCCCGGGCCTTCGACATCTATGGCTACACCTTC.

The chain combines TRBV7-9 with TRBJ2-1; 15 nucleotides align to TRBD2. In germline, CDR1 is SEHNR, CDR2 FQNEAQ (reference sequence). With V trimmed by 4 bases and J by 4 bases, 8 bases remained unmatched. The CDR3 extends over 18 amino acids. CDR3 nucleotides: TGTGCCAGCAGCTCAGGACTAGCGGGAGGGACGACGTACAATGAGCAGTTCTTC. It translates to CASSSGLAGGTTYNEQFF.

This chain uses TRBV11-2 with TRBJ2-1, with a possible D match to TRBD1 (6 bases). Trimming shortened V by 5 bases and J by 0 bases, and 14 bases separated the two germline ends. Germline V gene data show CDR1 as SGHAT and CDR2 as FQNNGV. CDR3 size: 16 residues. CDR3 nucleotide sequence: TGTGCCAGCAGCCCCCGACAGGTGAGCTCCTACAATGAGCAGTTCTTC. Its protein product is CASSPRQVSSYNEQFF.

This clone was observed once. This chain uses TRBV6-6 with TRBJ2-7, with D unclear. Per germline, CDR1 MNHNY and CDR2 SVGAGI (reference sequence). The CDR3 loop spans 13 amino acids. Trimming stripped 0 bases from V and 3 bases from J, with 6 bases between. In DNA form, the CDR3 reads TGTGCCAGCAGTTACTCGAACAACTACGAGCAGTACTTC. Protein: CASSYSNNYEQYF.

The chain has TRBV5-1 and TRBJ2-4; D unresolved. CDR1 and CDR2 from the germline V gene are SGHRS and YFSETQ. Deletions cut 4 bases from V and 0 bases from J, with 8 bases between. The CDR3 consists of 14 residues. The CDR3 region is CASSTGLAKNIQYF. The DNA of the CDR3 is TGCGCCAGCAGCACCGGTCTAGCCAAAAACATTCAGTACTTC.

The chain employs TRBV5-6 and TRBJ1-4; D uncertain. The germline V gene encodes CDR1 SGHDT and CDR2 YYEEEE. The length of the CDR3 is 13 residues. V dropped 4 bases and J dropped 7 bases, with 11 bases sitting between them. Here the CDR3 reads CASSQGLGEKLFF. CDR3 nucleotides: TGTGCCAGCAGCCAAGGACTGGGTGAAAAACTGTTTTTT.

V and J are TRBV27 and TRBJ2-7, with 8 bases lining up with TRBD2. V gave up 6 bases and J gave up 6 bases; unmatched junction bases: 13. Germline assignment: CDR1 MNHEY and CDR2 SMNVEV (reference sequence). The CDR3 extends over 15 amino acids. CDR3: CASSHNKAGDGEQYF. As DNA, the CDR3 is TGTGCCAGCAGCCATAACAAAGCGGGAGATGGCGAGCAGTACTTC.

CDR3 amino acids: CASSGGAGRELFF. CDR3 coding DNA: TGTGCCAGCAGCGGAGGGGCCGGGCGGGAGCTGTTTTTT. V usage is TRBV7-6 and J usage is TRBJ2-2; TRBD2 is a possible D gene (6 bases). The CDR3 length is 13 residues. Deletions cut 5 bases from V and 9 bases from J, with 13 bases between. CDR1 and CDR2 (germline): SGHVS, FNYEAQ. Looking up the rest from reference TRBV7-6 and TRBJ2-2 gives the full variable domain: GAGVSQSPRYKVTKRGQDVALRCDPISGHVSLYWYRQALGQGPEFLTYFNYEAQQDKSGLPNDRFSAERPEGSISTLTIQRTEQRDSAMYRCASSGGAGRELFFGEGSRLTVL.